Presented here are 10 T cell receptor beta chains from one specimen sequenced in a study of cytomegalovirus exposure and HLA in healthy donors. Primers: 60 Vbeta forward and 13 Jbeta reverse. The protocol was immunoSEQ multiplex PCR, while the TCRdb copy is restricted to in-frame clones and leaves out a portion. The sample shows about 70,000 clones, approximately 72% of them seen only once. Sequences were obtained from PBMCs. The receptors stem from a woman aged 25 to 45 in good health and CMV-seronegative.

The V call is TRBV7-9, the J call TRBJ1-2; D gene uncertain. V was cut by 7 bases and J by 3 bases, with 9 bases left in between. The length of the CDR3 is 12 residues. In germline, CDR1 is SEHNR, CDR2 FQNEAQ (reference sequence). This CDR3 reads CASTNEYYGYTF. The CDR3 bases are TGTGCCAGCACCAATGAGTACTATGGCTACACCTTC.

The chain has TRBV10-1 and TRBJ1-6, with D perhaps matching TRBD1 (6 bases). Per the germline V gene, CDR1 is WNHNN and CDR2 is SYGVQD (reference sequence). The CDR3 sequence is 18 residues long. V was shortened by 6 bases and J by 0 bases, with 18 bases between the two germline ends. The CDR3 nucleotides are TGCGCCAGCAGATATGACAGGTCCAGGAGCTCCTATAATTCACCCCTCCACTTT. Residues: CASRYDRSRSSYNSPLHF.

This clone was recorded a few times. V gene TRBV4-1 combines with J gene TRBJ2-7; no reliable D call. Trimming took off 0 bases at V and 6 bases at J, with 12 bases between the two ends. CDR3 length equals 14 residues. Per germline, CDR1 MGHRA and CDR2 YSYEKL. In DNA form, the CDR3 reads TGCGCCAGCAGCCAAGATGTGGCCAGGTTCGAGCAGTACTTC. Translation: CASSQDVARFEQYF.

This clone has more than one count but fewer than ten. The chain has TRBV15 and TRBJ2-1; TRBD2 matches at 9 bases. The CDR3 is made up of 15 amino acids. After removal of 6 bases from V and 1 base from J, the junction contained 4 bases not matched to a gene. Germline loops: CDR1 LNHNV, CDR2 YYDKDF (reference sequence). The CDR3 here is CATSRTSGSYNEQFF. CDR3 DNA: TGTGCCACCAGTCGTACTAGCGGGTCCTACAATGAGCAGTTCTTC.

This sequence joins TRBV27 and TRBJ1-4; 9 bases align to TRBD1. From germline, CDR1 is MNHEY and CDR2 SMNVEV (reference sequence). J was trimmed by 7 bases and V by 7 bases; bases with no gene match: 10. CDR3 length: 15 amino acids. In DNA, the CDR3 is TGTGCCAGCAAGGGACAGGGCTTATCGGGTGAAAAACTGTTTTTT. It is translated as CASKGQGLSGEKLFF.

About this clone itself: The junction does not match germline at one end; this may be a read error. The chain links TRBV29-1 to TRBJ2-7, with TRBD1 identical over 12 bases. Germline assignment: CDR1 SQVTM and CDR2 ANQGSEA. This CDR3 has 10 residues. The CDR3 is CSVWDRGLCF. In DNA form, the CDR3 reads TGCAGCGTATGGGACAGGGGGCTGTGCTTC.

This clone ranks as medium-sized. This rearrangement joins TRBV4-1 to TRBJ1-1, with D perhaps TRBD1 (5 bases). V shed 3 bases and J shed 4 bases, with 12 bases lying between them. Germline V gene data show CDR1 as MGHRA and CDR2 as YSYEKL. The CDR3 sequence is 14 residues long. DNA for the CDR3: TGCGCCAGCAGCCAGAGGGGAGGGAGCACTGAAGCTTTCTTT. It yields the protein CASSQRGGSTEAFF.

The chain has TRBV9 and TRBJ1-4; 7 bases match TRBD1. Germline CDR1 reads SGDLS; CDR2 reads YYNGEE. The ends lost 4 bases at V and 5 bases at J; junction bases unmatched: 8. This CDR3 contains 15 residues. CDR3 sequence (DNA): TGTGCCAGCAGCTTACAGGGGTCGGGGAATGAAAAACTGTTTTTT. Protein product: CASSLQGSGNEKLFF.

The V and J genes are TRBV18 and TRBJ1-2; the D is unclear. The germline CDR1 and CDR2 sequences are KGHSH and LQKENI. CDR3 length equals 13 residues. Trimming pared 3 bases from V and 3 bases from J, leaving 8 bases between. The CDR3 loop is CASSPGADYGYTF. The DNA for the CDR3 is TGTGCCAGCTCACCGGGAGCCGACTATGGCTACACCTTC.

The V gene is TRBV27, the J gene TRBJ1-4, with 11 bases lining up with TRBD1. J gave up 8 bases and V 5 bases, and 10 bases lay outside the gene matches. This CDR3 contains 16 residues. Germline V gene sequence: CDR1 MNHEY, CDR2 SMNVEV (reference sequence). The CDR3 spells CASSPDRGRTREKLFF. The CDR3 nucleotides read TGTGCCAGCAGTCCGGACAGGGGGCGTACACGAGAAAAACTGTTTTTT.